This T cell receptor (beta chain) was obtained from a study of naive and memory T cell subsets. Four PCR rounds used nested alpha and beta constant region primers plus the SP2 primer. In TCRdb, the UMI-ligation and nested PCR reads were re-called with MiXCR into one record per CDR3 protein. The top ten hold about 4.2% of the sample, which has around 35,000 distinct CDR3 sequences, 8% to 13% seen once. Treatment of the sample: skin biopsy from PPD injection site in Mantoux-positive individual. A UMI-containing oligonucleotide was joined by 3' ligation to the TCR cDNA template. This clonotype was counted a single time. What it binds is unknown. Per germline, CDR1 MNHEY and CDR2 SVGAGI. V gave up 5 bases and J gave up 3 bases; unmatched junction bases: 6. The CDR3 covers 15 residues. Study results and caveats: Potentially, T cell activation and differentiation skew this RNA-based measurement.

The V and J genes are TRBV6-5 and TRBJ1-5, with 8 bases identical to TRBD1. Sequenced material: skin, taken from a tuberculin skin test site. The source is an adult in good health. The CDR3 nucleotides are TGTGCCAGCAGTCTGACAGGGGCTTACAATCAGCCCCAGCATTTT. Residues: CASSLTGAYNQPQHF.